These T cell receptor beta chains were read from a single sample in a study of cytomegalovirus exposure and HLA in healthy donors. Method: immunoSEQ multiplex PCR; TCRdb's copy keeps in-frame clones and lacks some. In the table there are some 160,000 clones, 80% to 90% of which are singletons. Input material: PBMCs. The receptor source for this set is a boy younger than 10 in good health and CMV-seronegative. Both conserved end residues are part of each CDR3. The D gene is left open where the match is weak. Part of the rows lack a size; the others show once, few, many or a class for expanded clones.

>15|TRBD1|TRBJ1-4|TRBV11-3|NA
TGTGCCAGCAGCTTGAGGACAGGAGGGAATGAAAAACTGTTTTTT
CASSLRTGGNEKLFF
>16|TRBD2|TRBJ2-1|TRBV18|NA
TGTGCCAGCTCAGAACTAGCGGGAGCGGTCTACAATGAGCAGTTCTTC
CASSELAGAVYNEQFF
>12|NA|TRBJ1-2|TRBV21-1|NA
TGTGCCAGAACGGGACACTCTTGTGGCTACACCTTC
CARTGHSCGYTF
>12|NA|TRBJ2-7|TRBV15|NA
TGTGCCACCAGCAGAGATATCTACGAGCAGTACTTC
CATSRDIYEQYF
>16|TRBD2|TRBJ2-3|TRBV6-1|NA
TGTGCCAGCAGTGGCTGGACTAGCGGGCACCAAGATACGCAGTATTTT
CASSGWTSGHQDTQYF
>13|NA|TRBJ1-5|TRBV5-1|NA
TGCGCCAGCAGAAGAGATAGCAATCAGCCCCAGCATTTT
CASRRDSNQPQHF
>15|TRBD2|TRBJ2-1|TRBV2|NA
TGTGCCAGCAGTGTGGTGACTAGCGCATACAATGAGCAGTTCTTC
CASSVVTSAYNEQFF
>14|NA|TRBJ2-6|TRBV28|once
TGTGCCGCTTCATCCGGGAGTGGGGCCAACGTCCTGACTTTC
CAASSGSGANVLTF
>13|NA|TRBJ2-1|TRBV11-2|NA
TGTGCCAGCAGCTTTGGCCAGGGCTATGAGCAGTTCTTC
CASSFGQGYEQFF
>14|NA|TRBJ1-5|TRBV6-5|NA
TGTGCCAGCAGGGAAAACTATAGCAATCAGCCCCAGCATTTT
CASRENYSNQPQHF
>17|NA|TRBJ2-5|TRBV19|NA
TGTGCCAGTAGTGTGACTAGACAGTTACCATACCAAGAGACCCAGTACTTC
CASSVTRQLPYQETQYF
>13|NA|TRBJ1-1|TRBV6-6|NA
TGTGCCAGCAGGCGGGGCCGGGACACTGAAGCTTTCTTT
CASRRGRDTEAFF
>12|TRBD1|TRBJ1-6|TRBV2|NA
TGTGCCACCCGGGACAGTAATTCACCCCTCCACTTT
CATRDSNSPLHF
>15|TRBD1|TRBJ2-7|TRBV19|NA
TGTGCCAGTAGTAATCCGGGACAGGAGAACTACGAGCAGTACTTC
CASSNPGQENYEQYF
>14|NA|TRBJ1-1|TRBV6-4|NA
TGTGCCAGCAGTGAAAGTCCAACAAACACTGAAGCTTTCTTT
CASSESPTNTEAFF
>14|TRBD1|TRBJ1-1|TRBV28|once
TGTGCCAGCAGTCCACCCGACAGGGTCGCTGAAGCTTTCTTT
CASSPPDRVAEAFF
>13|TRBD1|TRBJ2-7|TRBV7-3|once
TGTGCCAGCAGCTTAATGACAGGGGGCGAGCAGTACTTC
CASSLMTGGEQYF
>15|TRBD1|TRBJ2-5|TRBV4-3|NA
TGCGCCAGCAGCCAAGGGACAGGGGGCCTAGAGACCCAGTACTTC
CASSQGTGGLETQYF
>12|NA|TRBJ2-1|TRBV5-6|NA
TGTGCCAGCAGCCTACAGGGAGATGAGCAGTTCTTC
CASSLQGDEQFF
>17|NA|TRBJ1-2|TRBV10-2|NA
TGCGCCAGCAGTGAGAACAGGTTCAGACCCCCAACGTATGGCTACACCTTC
CASSENRFRPPTYGYTF
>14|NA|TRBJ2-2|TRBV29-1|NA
TGCAGCGTGATCTCAGGGGCGAACACCGGGGAGCTGTTTTTT
CSVISGANTGELFF
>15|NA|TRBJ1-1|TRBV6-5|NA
TGTGCCAGCAGTTACTCGCCAGGGCTGAACACTGAAGCTTTCTTT
CASSYSPGLNTEAFF
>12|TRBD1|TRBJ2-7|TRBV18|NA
TGTGCCACCCGGGACAGGGTCTACGAGCAGTACTTC
CATRDRVYEQYF
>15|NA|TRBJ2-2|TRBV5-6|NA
TGTGCCAGCAGCTTGGCCCCCCATTCCACCGGGGAGCTGTTTTTT
CASSLAPHSTGELFF
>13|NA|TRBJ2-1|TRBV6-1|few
TGTGCCATCGCTAGCCAACCCTACAATGAGCAGTTCTTC
CAIASQPYNEQFF
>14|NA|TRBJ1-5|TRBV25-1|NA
TGTGCCAGCAGTGAAAAGAGTAGCAATCAGCCCCAGCATTTT
CASSEKSSNQPQHF
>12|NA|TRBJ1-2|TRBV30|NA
TGTGCCTGGAGTGCGGGGATCTATGGCTACACCTTC
CAWSAGIYGYTF
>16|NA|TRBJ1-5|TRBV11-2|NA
TGTGCCAGCAGCTTAGTAACAGGGCGGTCGAATCAGCCCCAGCATTTT
CASSLVTGRSNQPQHF
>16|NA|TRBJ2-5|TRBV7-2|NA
TGTGCCAGCAGCTCTAGCCCGGGAGATGCCCAAGAGACCCAGTACTTC
CASSSSPGDAQETQYF